The 20 T cell receptor beta chains below were found in one sample sequenced in a study of OX40 agonist ivuxolimab in advanced cancers. Only in-frame clones appear in the TCRdb table, and some are missing; sequencing was by immunoSEQ multiplex PCR. The sample records fewer than 100,000 clones, 85% to 90% being singletons. This sample comprised CD4+ or CD8+ T cells sorted from blood, obtained in a trial of the OX40 agonist ivuxolimab. These receptors were collected from an adult with an advanced solid tumor such as melanoma, head and neck, liver or kidney cancer.

The chain joins TRBV10-3 to TRBJ2-3; TRBD2 matches at 7 bases. CDR1 and CDR2 (germline): ENHRY, SYGVKD. Losses at the gene ends were 9 bases for V and 5 bases for J; bases not matched to a gene: 11. The CDR3 runs 14 residues. CDR3: CAIGTTADGDTQYF. CDR3 sequence (DNA): TGTGCCATAGGGACTACGGCTGATGGAGATACGCAGTATTTT.

The rearrangement joins TRBV29-1 to TRBJ1-1; TRBD1 agrees at 7 bases. The CDR3 covers 14 residues. Germline-derived CDR1 and CDR2 are SQVTM and ANQGSEA. The V and J ends lost 3 bases and 5 bases, in that order; junction bases with no gene match: 9. The CDR3 here is CSVDGGGWLTEAFF. The CDR3 DNA follows: TGCAGCGTTGACGGAGGGGGCTGGTTGACTGAAGCTTTCTTT. Variable domain in full (rest from reference TRBV29-1 and TRBJ1-1): SAVISQKPSRDICQRGTSLTIQCQVDSQVTMMFWYRQQPGQSLTLIATANQGSEATYESGFVIDKFPISRPNLTFSTLTVSNMSPEDSSIYLCSVDGGGWLTEAFFGQGTRLTVV.

V gene TRBV27 combines with J gene TRBJ2-2, with D unresolved. The germline V gene has CDR1 MNHEY and CDR2 SMNVEV (reference sequence). The ends were cut back, 2 bases at V and 1 base at J, with 2 bases in the middle. The CDR3 runs 13 residues. CDR3 sequence: CASSLMNTGELFF. The CDR3 coding sequence is TGTGCCAGCAGTTTAATGAACACCGGGGAGCTGTTTTTT.

The CDR3 sequence: CASSDSTGSPQHF. The CDR3 DNA reads TGTGCCAGCAGTGACTCGACAGGGAGCCCCCAGCATTTT. The V and J genes are TRBV25-1 and TRBJ1-5, with 7 nucleotides matching TRBD1. This CDR3 region has 13 residues. The V and J ends lost 3 bases and 10 bases, in that order; junction bases with no gene match: 6. Germline lookup yields CDR1 MGHDK and CDR2 SYGVNS.

The chain is built from TRBV30 and TRBJ1-1; D not resolved. Germline V gene data show CDR1 as GTSNPN and CDR2 as SVGIG (reference sequence). The ends were cut back, 3 bases at V and 3 bases at J, with 14 bases in the middle. The CDR3 has 14 amino acids. CDR3 amino acids: CAWSPGFGDTEAFF. In DNA form, the CDR3 reads TGTGCCTGGAGCCCGGGGTTTGGGGACACTGAAGCTTTCTTT.

This clone was counted once. The rearrangement joins TRBV6-5 to TRBJ2-1; the D gene could be TRBD1 or TRBD2 (6 bases each). Germline V gene data show CDR1 as MNHEY and CDR2 as SVGAGI. V lost 0 bases and J 4 bases, leaving 13 bases between the germline ends. The CDR3 runs to 16 residues. CDR3 coding DNA: TGTGCCAGCAGTTACTCGGGGGGCCGTATATACAATGAGCAGTTCTTC. Translating gives CASSYSGGRIYNEQFF.

The CDR3 is CASSAHGATNEKLFF. The DNA of the CDR3 is TGTGCCAGCAGCGCACATGGTGCAACTAATGAAAAACTGTTTTTT. This chain uses TRBV2 with TRBJ1-4; D not resolved. Trimming pared 6 bases from V and 0 bases from J, leaving 11 bases between. CDR3 size: 15 residues. CDR1 and CDR2 (germline): SNHLY, FYNNEI.

This chain joins TRBV18 and TRBJ1-3; D is undetermined. CDR1 is KGHSH and CDR2 is LQKENI in the germline V gene. CDR3 length equals 15 residues. V was pared by 6 bases and J by 0 bases, with 12 bases between. Here the CDR3 reads CASSSAVLSGNTIYF. The CDR3 nucleotides read TGTGCCAGCTCGTCGGCCGTACTCTCTGGAAACACCATATATTTT.

This clone has a single count. The chain joins TRBV7-6 to TRBJ2-1, with 9 bases lining up with TRBD1. Losses at the gene ends were 1 base for V and 3 bases for J; bases not matched to a gene: 1. Germline V lookup: CDR1 SGHVS, CDR2 FNYEAQ. The CDR3 length is 15 residues. The DNA for the CDR3 is TGTGCCAGCAGCTTAGGGACAGGGGACTACAATGAGCAGTTCTTC. Translating gives CASSLGTGDYNEQFF.

V gene TRBV7-2 combines with J gene TRBJ1-1; TRBD1 agrees at 7 bases. Germline CDR1 reads SGHTA; CDR2 reads FQGNSA. The CDR3 has 15 amino acids. Trimming removed 2 bases from V and 0 bases from J; junction bases left unmatched: 3. The CDR3 is CASSLPRGMNTEAFF. The CDR3 nucleotides read TGTGCCAGCAGCTTACCCAGGGGGATGAACACTGAAGCTTTCTTT. The whole variable domain, remainder taken from reference TRBV7-2 and TRBJ1-1, is GAGVSQSPSNKVTEKGKDVELRCDPISGHTALYWYRQSLGQGLEFLIYFQGNSAPDKSGLPSDRFSAERTGGSVSTLTIQRTQQEDSAVYLCASSLPRGMNTEAFFGQGTRLTVV.

The chain is built from TRBV4-1 and TRBJ2-1, with 9 positions matching TRBD2. CDR1 is MGHRA and CDR2 is YSYEKL in the germline V gene. CDR3 length equals 16 residues. Trimming took 4 bases from V and 8 from J; bases not matched to a gene: 12. CDR3: CASSREVAGGQDEQFF. As DNA, the CDR3 is TGCGCCAGCAGCCGAGAGGTGGCGGGAGGGCAGGATGAGCAGTTCTTC.

J is TRBJ2-3 and V is TRBV30, with 7 bases matching TRBD1. The V segment lost 3 bases and the J segment 8 bases; nucleotides outside the gene matches: 5. Germline V gene data show CDR1 as GTSNPN and CDR2 as SVGIG (reference sequence). The CDR3 loop spans 12 amino acids. The CDR3 nucleotides are TGTGCCTGGAGAGAGACAGGGACTACGCAGTATTTT. It is translated as CAWRETGTTQYF.

V usage is TRBV19 and J usage is TRBJ2-2, with 7 bases lining up with TRBD1. The length of the CDR3 is 15 residues. Germline V gene lookup returns CDR1 LNHDA and CDR2 SQIVND (reference sequence). J gave up 6 bases and V 8 bases, and 12 bases lay outside the gene matches. CDR3 sequence reads: CASWYRTQGAGELFF. CDR3 nucleotides: TGTGCCAGTTGGTACCGGACCCAGGGGGCCGGGGAGCTGTTTTTT.

The chain carries TRBV6-5 and TRBJ2-1; D not certain. The CDR3 consists of 15 residues. In germline, CDR1 is MNHEY, CDR2 SVGAGI. Trimming took 2 bases from V and 0 from J, leaving 8 bases between them. CDR3 sequence reads: CASSYGGVSYNEQFF. The CDR3 region has the DNA TGTGCCAGCAGTTACGGCGGAGTCTCCTACAATGAGCAGTTCTTC.

J is TRBJ2-7 and V is TRBV27, with TRBD1 identical over 10 bases. CDR3 length equals 13 residues. The junction had 6 bases not matched to a gene; V was cut back by 6 bases and J by 7 bases. Germline V gene lookup returns CDR1 MNHEY and CDR2 SMNVEV (reference sequence). The CDR3 nucleotides are TGTGCCAGCAGCAGACAGGGGGCGGGAGAGCAGTACTTC. Protein: CASSRQGAGEQYF.

The genes are TRBV9 and TRBJ2-1; 8 bases agree with TRBD1. The CDR3 is 15 residues long. J was trimmed by 10 bases and V by 2 bases; bases with no gene match: 11. CDR1 is SGDLS and CDR2 is YYNGEE in the germline V gene. CDR3 in DNA: TGTGCCAGCAGCGTCCGGGACCCCACAGGGGGGGAGCAGTTCTTC. Amino acid sequence: CASSVRDPTGGEQFF.

V gene TRBV28 combines with J gene TRBJ1-5; no firm D call. Between the trimmed V and J ends, which lost 3 bases and 2 bases, there was a span of 8 bases. CDR1 and CDR2 from the germline V gene are MDHEN and SYDVKM. The CDR3 is 14 residues long. The CDR3 region is CASSFTAGNQPQHF. The DNA of the CDR3 is TGTGCCAGCAGTTTTACTGCGGGCAATCAGCCCCAGCATTTT.

The rearrangement uses TRBV7-6 and TRBJ2-1; 9 nucleotides line up with TRBD1. Germline lookup yields CDR1 SGHVS and CDR2 FNYEAQ. This CDR3 has 18 residues. Trimming cost V 4 bases and J 1 base; bases outside gene matches: 11. The CDR3 loop is CASSSQPPGTGSYNEQFF. In DNA, the CDR3 is TGTGCCAGCAGCTCTCAGCCACCCGGGACAGGGTCCTACAATGAGCAGTTCTTC.

The chain carries TRBV10-1 and TRBJ2-1; D is possibly TRBD2 (5 bases). There are 14 residues in the CDR3. Germline assignment: CDR1 WNHNN and CDR2 SYGVQD (reference sequence). Trimming took off 4 bases at V and 3 bases at J, with 10 bases between the two ends. The CDR3 spells CASSGNGLYNEQFF. The CDR3, as DNA: TGCGCCAGCAGTGGAAACGGACTCTACAATGAGCAGTTCTTC.

V usage is TRBV19 and J usage is TRBJ2-7; 7 bases map to TRBD1. Germline V gene data show CDR1 as LNHDA and CDR2 as SQIVND (reference sequence). Trimming cost V 5 bases and J 3 bases; bases outside gene matches: 10. The CDR3 length is 15 residues. The CDR3 loop is CASSPTSRGLYEQYF. The CDR3 nucleotides read TGTGCCAGTAGTCCGACCTCTAGGGGGCTCTACGAGCAGTACTTC.